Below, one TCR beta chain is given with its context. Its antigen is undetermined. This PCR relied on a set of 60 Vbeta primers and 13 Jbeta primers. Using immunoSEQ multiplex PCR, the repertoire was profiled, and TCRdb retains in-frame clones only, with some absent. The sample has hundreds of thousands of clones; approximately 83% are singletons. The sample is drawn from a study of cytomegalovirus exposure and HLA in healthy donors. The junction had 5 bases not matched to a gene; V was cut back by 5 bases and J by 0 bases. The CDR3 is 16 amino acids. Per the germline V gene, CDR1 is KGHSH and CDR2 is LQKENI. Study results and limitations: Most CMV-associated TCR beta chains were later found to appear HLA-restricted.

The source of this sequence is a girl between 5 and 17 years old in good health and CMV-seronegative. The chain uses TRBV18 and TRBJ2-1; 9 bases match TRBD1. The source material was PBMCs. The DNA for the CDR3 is TGTGCCAGCTCAGCCGGACAGGGGAGCTCCTACAATGAGCAGTTCTTC. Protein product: CASSAGQGSSYNEQFF.